This entry lists 19 T cell receptor beta chains sequenced from one sample in a study of CD8 T cells in Susac syndrome. RNA was extracted with the RNeasy kit, and a quantity of about 0.5 to 1 ug was reverse transcribed using random hexamers. TCRdb reanalysed the immunoSEQ multiplex PCR reads using MiXCR and keeps one entry per CDR3 protein. The table lists hundreds of thousands of distinct CDR3 sequences, just under 95% of them singletons. Sequenced input: CD4+ T cells from PBMCs. The receptors stem from a human donor with multiple sclerosis.

V usage is TRBV5-6 and J usage is TRBJ1-5; TRBD1 might be the D (6 bases). This CDR3 has 17 residues. V lost 0 bases and J lost 11, with 24 bases in between. Looked up from germline, CDR1 is SGHDT and CDR2 is YYEEEE. CDR3 sequence (DNA): TGTGCCAGCAGCTTGGGGGGGCCGGACACCGGGATGATGGCCCAGCATTTT. Translation gives CASSLGGPDTGMMAQHF.

The V gene is TRBV19, the J gene TRBJ2-1; tentatively, D is TRBD2 (6 bases). V dropped 8 bases and J dropped 5 bases, with 16 bases sitting between them. Germline CDR1 and CDR2: LNHDA and SQIVND (reference sequence). The CDR3 consists of 14 residues. The CDR3 bases are TGTGCCAGTCTCGACCGGGAGCCCCACAATGAGCAGTTCTTC. It is translated as CASLDREPHNEQFF. Looking up the rest from reference TRBV19 and TRBJ2-1 gives the full variable domain: DGGITQSPKYLFRKEGQNVTLSCEQNLNHDAMYWYRQDPGQGLRLIYYSQIVNDFQKGDIAEGYSVSREKKESFPLTVTSAQKNPTAFYLCASLDREPHNEQFFGPGTRLTVL.

The V and J genes are TRBV20-1 and TRBJ2-1; TRBD2 matches at 13 bases. This CDR3 is built from 19 residues. Trimming took 5 bases from V and 0 from J; bases not matched to a gene: 13. Germline lookup yields CDR1 DFQATT and CDR2 SNEGSKA (reference sequence). The CDR3 protein is CSAPLGGLAGSSSYNEQFF. As DNA, the CDR3 is TGCAGTGCTCCCTTGGGGGGACTAGCGGGGTCTAGCTCCTACAATGAGCAGTTCTTC.

V usage is TRBV6-9 and J usage is TRBJ1-5; D is undetermined. Germline V CDR1 and CDR2: MNHGY, SVAAGI. CDR3 length: 11 residues. The V and J ends lost 5 bases and 9 bases respectively, with 8 bases between them. The CDR3 is CASSRTGPQHF. The DNA for the CDR3 is TGTGCCAGCAGTCGGACGGGGCCCCAGCATTTT.

The rearrangement joins TRBV29-1 to TRBJ2-7; a weak D match, TRBD1 (7 bases). Germline CDR1 is SQVTM and CDR2 is ANQGSEA. The CDR3 extends over 13 amino acids. V was trimmed by 0 bases and J by 7 bases, leaving 13 bases between them. The CDR3 DNA reads as TGCAGCGTTGAAGAAAAGGGGGCGGGGGAGCAGTACTTC. This encodes CSVEEKGAGEQYF.

This chain links TRBV28 with TRBJ2-3; 8 bases fit TRBD2. Germline V gene lookup returns CDR1 MDHEN and CDR2 SYDVKM. The V and J ends lost 5 bases and 3 bases, in that order; junction bases with no gene match: 10. The CDR3 runs 16 residues. CDR3 nucleotides: TGTGCCAGCAGTCCGAGGACTAGCCGGGTTACAGATACGCAGTATTTT. It translates to CASSPRTSRVTDTQYF.

The V and J genes are TRBV4-1 and TRBJ2-7; 10 nucleotides align to TRBD1. This CDR3 region has 16 residues. Germline V gene lookup returns CDR1 MGHRA and CDR2 YSYEKL. The J segment lost 3 bases and the V segment lost 4 bases, leaving 9 bases of the junction unmatched. CDR3 in DNA: TGCGCCAGCAGCCCTCAAAAGGGACAGGGGATCTACGAGCAGTACTTC. This gives the protein CASSPQKGQGIYEQYF.

The chain couples TRBV2 to TRBJ2-3, with D unclear. Trimming left V 10 bases short and J 7 bases short, with 21 bases between. CDR3 length equals 14 residues. CDR1 and CDR2 (germline): SNHLY, FYNNEI. CDR3 sequence reads: CATSSIVSLNTQYF. CDR3 nucleotides: TGTGCCACCTCGAGCATTGTCAGCCTAAATACGCAGTATTTT.

The chain recombines TRBV20-1 with TRBJ2-1; possible D gene TRBD1, 5 bases. The V end was cut by 4 bases, the J end by 0 bases, with 13 bases between. The CDR3 runs to 15 residues. CDR1 and CDR2 (germline): DFQATT, SNEGSKA (reference sequence). CDR3 region: CSATRAASSYNEQFF. The CDR3 DNA reads as TGCAGTGCTACCAGGGCGGCTAGCTCCTACAATGAGCAGTTCTTC.

The chain's CDR3 is CASSYGGTANTEAFF. The CDR3 nucleotides are TGTGCCAGCAGTTACGGGGGGACGGCTAACACTGAAGCTTTCTTT. The rearrangement joins TRBV6-2 or TRBV6-3 to TRBJ1-1, with D perhaps matching TRBD1 (5 bases). V was trimmed by 2 bases and J by 2 bases, leaving 12 bases between them. Germline V lookup: CDR1 MNHEY, CDR2 SVGEGT. The CDR3 is 15 amino acids.

The CDR3 nucleotides read TGTGCCAGCAGCTCACCACCGGGGGAGATTGAGGCACTGGATACGCAGTATTTT. Protein sequence: CASSSPPGEIEALDTQYF. This chain connects TRBV5-4 to TRBJ2-3; D might be TRBD2 (6 bases). The CDR3 runs to 18 residues. Germline V gene sequence: CDR1 SGHNT, CDR2 YYREEE (reference sequence). The V and J ends lost 3 bases and 6 bases respectively, with 26 bases between them.

The CDR3 is CASSQDVGYNEQFF. CDR3 bases: TGTGCCAGCAGCCAAGATGTCGGCTACAATGAGCAGTTCTTC. The chain uses TRBV4-2 and TRBJ2-1; D is ambiguous. This CDR3 spans 14 amino acids. Germline CDR1 and CDR2: LGHNA and YNFKEQ. Trimming cost V 0 bases and J 3 bases, with 6 bases left between them.

The rearrangement joins TRBV28 to TRBJ1-5; D call uncertain. V was clipped by 3 bases and J by 4 bases, with 19 bases between them. This CDR3 has 17 residues. Germline values: CDR1 MDHEN, CDR2 SYDVKM. The CDR3 DNA sequence: TGTGCCAGCAGTTTTAGTCCGACTAGAGCGTTAAATCAGCCCCAGCATTTT. Translated: CASSFSPTRALNQPQHF.

V is TRBV2 and J is TRBJ1-4; TRBD1 might be the D (6 bases). This CDR3 comprises 16 residues. The germline CDR1 and CDR2 sequences are SNHLY and FYNNEI. Trimming removed 4 bases at V and 5 bases at J, with 17 bases between. The chain's CDR3 is CASSANPGGGNEKLFF. As DNA, the CDR3 is TGTGCCAGCAGTGCGAACCCGGGGGGCGGGAATGAAAAACTGTTTTTT.

J is TRBJ2-1 and V is TRBV5-1; 15 nucleotides align to TRBD2. The germline CDR1 and CDR2 sequences are SGHRS and YFSETQ. The CDR3 is 13 amino acids. The trim removed 3 bases at V and 15 bases at J, leaving 4 bases unmatched. The CDR3 sequence is CASSSGLAGGPFF. CDR3 bases: TGCGCCAGCAGCTCGGGACTAGCGGGAGGTCCGTTCTTC.

V and J are TRBV6-5 and TRBJ2-5; either TRBD1 or TRBD2 may supply D (5 bases each). Germline V CDR1 and CDR2: MNHEY, SVGAGI. Trimming left V 6 bases short and J 5 bases short, with 13 bases between. This CDR3 is built from 13 residues. The CDR3 nucleotides read TGTGCCAGCAGCTTAGCATGGGGGGAGACCCAGTACTTC. As protein: CASSLAWGETQYF.

V and J are TRBV29-1 and TRBJ2-5; 10 bases agree with TRBD1. The junction had 4 bases not matched to a gene; V was cut back by 6 bases and J by 3 bases. This CDR3 has 13 residues. Looked up from germline, CDR1 is SQVTM and CDR2 is ANQGSEA. The CDR3 region is CSVKTGGEETQYF. For the CDR3, the DNA is TGCAGCGTCAAGACAGGGGGCGAAGAGACCCAGTACTTC.

V gene TRBV23-1 combines with J gene TRBJ2-7, with D possibly being TRBD1 (5 bases). TRBV23-1 is flagged as an ORF with uncertain function. The CDR3 is 16 residues long. With 1 base removed from V and 3 bases from J, the gap between germline ends came to 16 bases. The CDR3 nucleotides are TGCGCCAGCAGTCAATTAAGGACAAAAACCATCTACGAGCAGTACTTC. Encoded protein: CASSQLRTKTIYEQYF.

This clonotype was seen just once. This rearrangement joins TRBV4-1 to TRBJ1-1; D gene uncertain. V was cut by 2 bases and J by 0 bases, with 19 bases left in between. Germline CDR1 reads MGHRA; CDR2 reads YSYEKL. The CDR3 sequence is 18 residues long. The CDR3 spells CASSQHRANSWMNTEAFF. CDR3 in DNA: TGCGCCAGCAGCCAACACCGGGCAAACTCTTGGATGAACACTGAAGCTTTCTTT.